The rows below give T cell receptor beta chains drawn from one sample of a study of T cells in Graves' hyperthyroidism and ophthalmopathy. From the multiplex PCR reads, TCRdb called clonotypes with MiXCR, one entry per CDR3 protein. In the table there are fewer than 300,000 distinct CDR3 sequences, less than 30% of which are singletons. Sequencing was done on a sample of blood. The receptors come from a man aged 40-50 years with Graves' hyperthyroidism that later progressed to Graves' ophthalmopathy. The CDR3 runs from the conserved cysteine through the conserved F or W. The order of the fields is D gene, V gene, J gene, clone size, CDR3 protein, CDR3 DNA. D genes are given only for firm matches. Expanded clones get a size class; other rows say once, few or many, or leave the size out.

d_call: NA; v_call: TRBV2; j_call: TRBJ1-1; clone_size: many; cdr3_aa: CASEAAMNTEAFF; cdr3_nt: TGTGCCAGCGAGGCAGCCATGAACACTGAAGCTTTCTTT
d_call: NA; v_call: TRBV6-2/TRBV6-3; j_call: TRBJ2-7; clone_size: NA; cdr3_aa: CASSGMGEQYF; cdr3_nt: TGTGCCAGCAGTGGAATGGGCGAGCAGTACTTC
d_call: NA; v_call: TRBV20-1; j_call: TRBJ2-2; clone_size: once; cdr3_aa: CSALSTSGTSTPVQRTGELFF; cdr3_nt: TGCAGTGCCCTATCGACGTCCGGGACTTCGACCCCAGTCCAACGGACCGGGGAGCTGTTTTTT
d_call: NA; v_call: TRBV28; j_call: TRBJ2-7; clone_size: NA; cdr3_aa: CASRSRVMGEQYF; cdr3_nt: TGTGCCAGCAGGTCTAGGGTAATGGGCGAGCAGTACTTC
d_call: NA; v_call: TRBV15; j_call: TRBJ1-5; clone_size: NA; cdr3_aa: CATSRDWGNSNQPQHF; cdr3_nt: TGTGCCACCAGCAGAGATTGGGGAAATAGCAATCAGCCCCAGCATTTT
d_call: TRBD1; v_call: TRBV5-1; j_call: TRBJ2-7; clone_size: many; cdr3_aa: CASSLNWGQGYEQYF; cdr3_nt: TGCGCCAGCAGCTTAAACTGGGGACAGGGCTACGAGCAGTACTTC
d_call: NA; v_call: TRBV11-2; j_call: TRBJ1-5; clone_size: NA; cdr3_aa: CASSPLWGGRGQPQHF; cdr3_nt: TGTGCCAGCAGTCCTCTATGGGGGGGGAGGGGGCAGCCCCAGCATTTT
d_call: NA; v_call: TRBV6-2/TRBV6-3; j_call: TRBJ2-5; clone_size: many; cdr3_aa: CASRRGRETQYF; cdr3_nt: TGTGCCAGCAGGCGGGGTCGTGAGACCCAGTACTTC
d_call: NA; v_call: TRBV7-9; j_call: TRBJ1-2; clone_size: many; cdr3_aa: CASTGQEANYGYTF; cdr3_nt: TGTGCCAGCACCGGACAAGAAGCTAACTATGGCTACACCTTC
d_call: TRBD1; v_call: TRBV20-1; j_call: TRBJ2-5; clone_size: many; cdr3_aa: CSAMESPTGLSVTQYF; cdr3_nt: TGCAGTGCTATGGAAAGCCCGACAGGGTTGAGCGTGACCCAGTACTTC
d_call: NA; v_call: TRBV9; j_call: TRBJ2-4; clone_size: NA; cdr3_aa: CASSGPKAASVENIQYF; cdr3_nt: TGTGCCAGCAGCGGACCCAAGGCGGCTAGCGTAGAAAACATTCAGTACTTC
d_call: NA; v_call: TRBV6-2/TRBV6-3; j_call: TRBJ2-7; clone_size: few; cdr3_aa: CASSLTGEVDEQYF; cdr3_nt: TGTGCCAGCAGTTTGACGGGAGAGGTCGACGAGCAGTACTTC
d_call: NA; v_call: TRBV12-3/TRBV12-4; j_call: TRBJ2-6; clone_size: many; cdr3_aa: CASTSPRGGANVLTF; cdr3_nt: TGTGCCAGCACCTCCCCGCGTGGGGGGGCCAACGTCCTGACTTTC
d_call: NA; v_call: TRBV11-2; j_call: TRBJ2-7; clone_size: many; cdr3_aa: CASSRKVLRWEQRYEQYF; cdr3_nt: TGTGCCAGCAGCCGCAAGGTCCTCCGGTGGGAGCAGCGCTACGAGCAGTACTTC
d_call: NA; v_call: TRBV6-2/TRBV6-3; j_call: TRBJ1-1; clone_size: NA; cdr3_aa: CASRSTTGTEAFF; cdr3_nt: TGTGCCAGCAGATCCACCACAGGCACTGAAGCTTTCTTT
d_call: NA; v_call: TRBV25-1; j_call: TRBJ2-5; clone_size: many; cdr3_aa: CASSRGQQERETQYF; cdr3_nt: TGTGCCAGCAGTCGAGGGCAACAGGAACGAGAGACCCAGTACTTC
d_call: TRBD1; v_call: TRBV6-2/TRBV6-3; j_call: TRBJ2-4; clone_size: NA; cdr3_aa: CASSYSRQKDRGAAKNIQYF; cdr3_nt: TGTGCCAGCAGTTACTCGAGACAGAAAGACAGGGGAGCGGCCAAAAACATTCAGTACTTC
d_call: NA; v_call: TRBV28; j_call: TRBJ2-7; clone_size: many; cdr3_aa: CASTESSYEQYF; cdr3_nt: TGTGCCAGCACCGAAAGCAGCTACGAGCAGTACTTC
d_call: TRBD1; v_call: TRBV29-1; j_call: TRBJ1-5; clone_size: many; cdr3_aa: CSVKVDGQGSQPQHF; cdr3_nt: TGCAGCGTTAAAGTAGACGGACAGGGGTCTCAGCCCCAGCATTTT
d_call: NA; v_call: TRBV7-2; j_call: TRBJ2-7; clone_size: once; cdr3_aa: CASSPQVGPYEQYF; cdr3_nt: TGTGCCAGCAGCCCGCAGGTCGGACCCTACGAGCAGTACTTC
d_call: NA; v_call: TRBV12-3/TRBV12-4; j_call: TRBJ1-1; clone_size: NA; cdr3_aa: CASSGGGSKTEAFF; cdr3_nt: TGTGCCAGCAGTGGGGGGGGGTCGAAGACTGAAGCTTTCTTT
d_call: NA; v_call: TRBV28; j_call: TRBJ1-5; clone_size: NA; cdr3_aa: CASSLGEGRNQPQHF; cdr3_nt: TGTGCCAGCAGTCTGGGGGAGGGCCGAAATCAGCCCCAGCATTTT
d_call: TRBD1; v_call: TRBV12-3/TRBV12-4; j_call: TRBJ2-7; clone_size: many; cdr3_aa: CASSLGAGTGTYEQYF; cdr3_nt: TGTGCCAGCAGTTTAGGGGCCGGGACAGGGACCTACGAGCAGTACTTC
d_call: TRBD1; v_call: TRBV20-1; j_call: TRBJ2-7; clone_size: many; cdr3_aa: CSAPGTDYEQYF; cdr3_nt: TGCAGTGCTCCCGGGACAGACTACGAGCAGTACTTC
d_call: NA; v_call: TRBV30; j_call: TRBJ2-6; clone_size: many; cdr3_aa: CAQPARASGANVLTF; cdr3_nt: TGTGCTCAACCGGCCAGGGCCTCTGGGGCCAACGTCCTGACTTTC
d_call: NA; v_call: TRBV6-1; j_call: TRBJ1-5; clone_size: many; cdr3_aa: CASSEARIQSNQPQHF; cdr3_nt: TGTGCCAGCAGTGAAGCGCGCATTCAGAGCAATCAGCCCCAGCATTTT
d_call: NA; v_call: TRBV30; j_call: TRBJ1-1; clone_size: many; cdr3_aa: CAWARRNEAFF; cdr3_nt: TGTGCCTGGGCCCGTCGGAATGAAGCTTTCTTT
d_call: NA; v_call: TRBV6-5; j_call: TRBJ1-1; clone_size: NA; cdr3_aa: CASSYTGSPTEAFF; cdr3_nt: TGTGCCAGCAGTTATACCGGGAGTCCCACTGAAGCTTTCTTT
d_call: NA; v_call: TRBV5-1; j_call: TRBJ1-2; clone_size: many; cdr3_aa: CASSLLTGGYGYTF; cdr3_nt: TGCGCCAGCAGCTTGCTCACCGGGGGCTATGGCTACACCTTC